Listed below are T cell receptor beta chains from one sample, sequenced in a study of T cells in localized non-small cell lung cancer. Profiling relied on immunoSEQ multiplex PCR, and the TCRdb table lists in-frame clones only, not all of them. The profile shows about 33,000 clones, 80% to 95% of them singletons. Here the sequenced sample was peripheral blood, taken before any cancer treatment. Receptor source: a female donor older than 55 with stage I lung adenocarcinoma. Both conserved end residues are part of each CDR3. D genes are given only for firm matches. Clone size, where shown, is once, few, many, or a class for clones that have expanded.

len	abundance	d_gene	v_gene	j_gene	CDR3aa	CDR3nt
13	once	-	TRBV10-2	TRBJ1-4	CASRGVGYEKLFF	TGCGCCAGCAGGGGGGTAGGATATGAAAAACTGTTTTTT
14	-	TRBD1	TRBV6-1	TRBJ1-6	CASSIGQGVSPLHF	TGTGCCAGCAGTATTGGACAGGGAGTTTCACCCCTCCACTTT
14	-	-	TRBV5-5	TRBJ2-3	CASSFTTGTDTQYF	TGTGCCAGCAGCTTTACGACTGGCACAGATACGCAGTATTTT
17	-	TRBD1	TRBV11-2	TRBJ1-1	CASRSTGGASMNTEAFF	TGTGCCAGCAGGTCGACAGGGGGTGCTTCTATGAACACTGAAGCTTTCTTT
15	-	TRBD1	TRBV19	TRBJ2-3	CATRDRDRGRDTQYF	TGTGCCACGAGGGACCGGGACAGGGGAAGAGATACGCAGTATTTT
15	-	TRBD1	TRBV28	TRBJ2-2	CASSPGQGNTGELFF	TGTGCCAGCAGCCCGGGACAGGGGAACACCGGGGAGCTGTTTTTT
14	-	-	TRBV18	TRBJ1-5	CASSQDGVNQPQHF	TGTGCCAGCTCACAGGACGGAGTAAATCAGCCCCAGCATTTT
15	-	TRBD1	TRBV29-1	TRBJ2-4	CSVEGGDRGSGIQYF	TGCAGCGTTGAAGGGGGAGACAGGGGGTCGGGCATTCAGTACTTC
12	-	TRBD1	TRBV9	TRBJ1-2	CASSPGGGGYTF	TGTGCCAGCAGCCCAGGGGGCGGTGGCTACACCTTC
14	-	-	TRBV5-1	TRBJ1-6	CASSFGGAGSPLHF	TGCGCCAGCAGCTTCGGAGGTGCGGGCTCACCCCTCCACTTT
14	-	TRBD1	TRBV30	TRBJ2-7	CAWSRGQGVNEQYF	TGTGCCTGGAGTCGCGGACAGGGAGTCAACGAGCAGTACTTC
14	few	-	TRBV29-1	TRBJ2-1	CSVGGGRAFGEQFF	TGCAGCGTTGGAGGTGGCAGGGCATTCGGTGAGCAGTTCTTC
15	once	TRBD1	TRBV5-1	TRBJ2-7	CASSPGTASTYEQYF	TGCGCCAGCAGTCCCGGGACAGCCTCGACCTACGAGCAGTACTTC
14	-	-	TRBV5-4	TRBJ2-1	CASSLRTDSNEQFF	TGTGCCAGCAGCCTTAGGACGGATAGCAATGAGCAGTTCTTC
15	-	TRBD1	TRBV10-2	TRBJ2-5	CASSPGTGTEETQYF	TGCGCCAGCAGTCCCGGGACAGGGACGGAAGAGACCCAGTACTTC
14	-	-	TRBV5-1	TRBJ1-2	CASSSGQGNYGYTF	TGCGCCAGCAGCTCCGGACAAGGCAACTATGGCTACACCTTC
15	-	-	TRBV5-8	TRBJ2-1	CASSLVGQSYNEQFF	TGTGCCAGCAGCTTGGTGGGGCAATCCTACAATGAGCAGTTCTTC
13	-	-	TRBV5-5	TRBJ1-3	CASSDEAGNTIYF	TGTGCCAGCAGCGACGAGGCTGGAAACACCATATATTTT
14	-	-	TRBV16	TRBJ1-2	CASSQSWGGPGYTF	TGTGCCAGCAGCCAATCGTGGGGAGGCCCCGGCTACACCTTC
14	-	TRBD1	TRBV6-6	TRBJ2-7	CASSYVGQGSEQYF	TGTGCCAGCAGTTACGTTGGACAGGGCAGCGAGCAGTACTTC
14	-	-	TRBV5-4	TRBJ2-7	CASSFGQKNYEQYF	TGTGCCAGCAGCTTCGGACAGAAAAACTACGAGCAGTACTTC
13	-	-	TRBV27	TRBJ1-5	CASSRLYNQPQHF	TGTGCCAGCAGCCGGTTGTATAATCAGCCCCAGCATTTT
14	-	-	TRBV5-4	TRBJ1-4	CASSLGGAGEKLFF	TGTGCCAGCAGCTTGGGAGGGGCCGGGGAAAAACTGTTTTTT
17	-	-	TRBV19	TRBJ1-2	CASSISSDRRINYGYTF	TGTGCCAGTAGTATCTCTTCAGACAGGCGTATCAACTATGGCTACACCTTC
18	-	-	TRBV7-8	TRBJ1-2	CASSLARDGRGGGYGYTF	TGTGCCAGCAGCTTAGCCCGGGACGGACGGGGTGGTGGCTATGGCTACACCTTC
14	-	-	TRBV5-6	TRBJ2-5	CASSLRGPGSPQYF	TGTGCCAGCAGCTTGCGGGGTCCCGGGAGTCCCCAGTACTTC
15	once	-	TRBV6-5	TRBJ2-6	CASSQQGAGANVLTF	TGTGCCAGCAGCCAACAGGGAGCTGGGGCCAACGTCCTGACTTTC
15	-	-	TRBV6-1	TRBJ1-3	CASSEYQGWGNTIYF	TGTGCCAGCAGTGAATACCAGGGGTGGGGAAACACCATATATTTT
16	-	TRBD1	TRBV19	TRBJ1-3	CASSERQGNSGNTIYF	TGTGCCAGTAGTGAACGACAGGGGAACTCTGGAAACACCATATATTTT
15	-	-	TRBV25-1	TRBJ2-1	CASSDPRVGSNEQFF	TGTGCCAGCAGTGACCCCCGGGTAGGGTCCAATGAGCAGTTCTTC
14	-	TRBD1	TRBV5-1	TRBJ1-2	CASSEGQGQNGYTF	TGCGCCAGCAGCGAAGGACAGGGGCAGAATGGCTACACCTTC